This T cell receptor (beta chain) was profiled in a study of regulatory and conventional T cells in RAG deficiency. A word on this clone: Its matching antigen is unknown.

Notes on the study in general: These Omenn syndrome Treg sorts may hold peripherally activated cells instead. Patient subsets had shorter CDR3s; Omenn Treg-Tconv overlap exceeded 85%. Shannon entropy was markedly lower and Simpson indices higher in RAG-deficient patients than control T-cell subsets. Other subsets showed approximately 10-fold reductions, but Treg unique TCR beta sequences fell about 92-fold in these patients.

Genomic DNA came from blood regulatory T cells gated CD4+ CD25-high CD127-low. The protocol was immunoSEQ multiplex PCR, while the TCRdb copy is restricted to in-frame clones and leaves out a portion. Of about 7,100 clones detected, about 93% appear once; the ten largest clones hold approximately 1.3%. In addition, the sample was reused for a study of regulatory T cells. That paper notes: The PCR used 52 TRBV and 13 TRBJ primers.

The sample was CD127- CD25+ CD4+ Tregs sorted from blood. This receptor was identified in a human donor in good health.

As DNA, the CDR3 is TGTGCCAGCTCACCACAGGGGGCGAACTATGGCTACACCTTC. Protein sequence: CASSPQGANYGYTF. This sequence joins TRBV18 and TRBJ1-2, with TRBD1 matching over 7 bases. The germline V gene has CDR1 KGHSH and CDR2 LQKENI. The CDR3 runs 14 residues. V was clipped by 1 base and J by 2 bases; unmatched bases: 1.